This T cell receptor (beta chain) was documented in a study of tumor and adjacent non-tumor tissue in lung cancer. Across the study: Patients comprised about a dozen adenocarcinoma, a couple of squamous cell carcinoma and 1 small cell lung cancer. About 4.17 million productive TCRbeta reads were obtained per sample on average. Study-level findings and limits: Tumor TCR diversity, when higher, was linked to shorter survival. TCR diversity was significantly greater in tumor than normal lung tissue.

Comments on this clonotype: Its specificity is not known.

The CDR3 loop spans 15 amino acids. V lost 10 bases and J 10 bases, leaving 27 bases between the germline ends. TCRbeta libraries were built with three rounds of nested PCR, modified from ARM-PCR. MiXCR, applied by TCRdb to the multiplex PCR reads, yields one record per CDR3 protein. The table includes approximately 79,000 distinct CDR3 sequences, 72% detected once. RNA was extracted from bulk tissue without any cell sorting. The sequencing input was lung tumor tissue. The sequence derives from a woman in her forties with non-small cell lung cancer. The chain has TRBV12-3 or TRBV12-4 and TRBJ2-3; D call uncertain. DNA of the CDR3: TGTGCCACCTTAACCCCGACCGAAGGTCCGGACGCGCAGTATTTT. Protein: CATLTPTEGPDAQYF.